This T cell receptor (beta chain) is from a study of blood T cell repertoires in COVID-19. Looking at the study overall: Italy, Spain and the United States were the sources of the convalescent and acute COVID-19 samples.

Trimming stripped 10 bases from V and 0 bases from J, with 15 bases between. The CDR3 extends over 14 amino acids. Germline V gene lookup returns CDR1 LNHDA and CDR2 SQIVND (reference sequence). A few counts support this clone. As originally analysed: The assay estimated nucleated cells by amplifying reference gene primers. Some clones are missing from TCRdb's copy, which holds only in-frame ones; the method was immunoSEQ multiplex PCR. The DNA was the basis for D and trimming; V, J and clone size are from that table. The table lists about 200,000 clones, 75% to 90% of them singletons. The TCR originated in a man aged 30-40 years who had recovered from COVID-19. The V call is TRBV19, the J call TRBJ1-2, with D unresolved. The material sequenced was peripheral blood. The CDR3 protein is CATTSTRANYGYTF. The CDR3 DNA sequence: TGTGCCACCACCTCGACAAGAGCTAACTATGGCTACACCTTC.